This record covers a single T cell receptor beta chain. Its antigen remains unknown. These data originate in a study of cytomegalovirus exposure and HLA in healthy donors. Study results and caveats: In a later analysis, across HLA loci, associated TCR counts were highest for DRB1, lowest for HLA-C. Indistinguishable V segments such as TRBV6-2 and TRBV6-3 were excluded. A missense DCLRE1C variant was associated with V- and J-gene trimming of TCR beta chains in a later analysis, and an independent cohort replicated the association. Diagnosis of cytomegalovirus status made by the classifier reportedly showed high specificity and sensitivity.

From germline, CDR1 is SNHLY and CDR2 FYNNEI. The CDR3 covers 23 residues. V was trimmed by 9 bases and J by 1 base, leaving 37 bases between them. Both 60 Vbeta primers and 13 Jbeta primers went into the PCR. Data came from immunoSEQ multiplex PCR; TCRdb stores just in-frame clones and leaves some out. The sample lists a few hundred thousand clones, 60% to 80% occurring once. The origin of this receptor is a woman younger than 45 in good health and CMV-seronegative. Sample: PBMCs. The chain joins TRBV2 to TRBJ2-6; tentative D call: TRBD2 (8 bases). This CDR3 is CARLDRPGQRAGVQWSGANVLTF. The CDR3 nucleotides are TGTGCCAGACTGGATCGACCGGGACAGAGAGCGGGGGTACAGTGGTCTGGGGCCAACGTCCTGACTTTC. Supplemented by reference TRBV2 and TRBJ2-6, the full variable domain reads EPEVTQTPSHQVTQMGQEVILRCVPISNHLYFYWYRQILGQKVEFLVSFYNNEISEKSEIFDDQFSVERPDGSNFTLKIRSTKLEDSAMYFCARLDRPGQRAGVQWSGANVLTFGAGSRLTVL.